This T cell receptor beta chain was identified in a study of cytomegalovirus exposure and HLA in healthy donors (dated 2017 in TCRdb). Notes on the research overall: In an earlier analysis of roughly 500 of the donors, 276 Gb of sequence data and some 100 million unique TCR beta sequences from about 190 million T cells were reported. A separate validation cohort of approximately 120 different subjects was used in addition to the 666-subject first cohort. The number of donors typed differed by locus, with roughly 629-640 for A, B, C, DRB1 and DQB1, roughly 520 for DQA1, some 570 for DPA1, and approximately 470 for DPB1. To predict cytomegalovirus infection status, the study combined high-throughput TCR immunosequencing, statistical association of individual TCRs with disease status, and machine learning. A later genetic analysis took genome-wide SNP genotypes for about three fifths of the roughly 670 donors and used that subset as a discovery cohort. Among almost 400 genotyped donors of the cohort, an average of about 240,000 unique TCR beta nucleotide sequences were sequenced per donor, roughly 20% of them non-productive. Alongside the repertoire data, information on donor age, sex, ethnicity and CMV serostatus was compiled. Every repertoire in the discovery cohort had been generated on one and the same sequencing platform. An early release that covered approximately 600 HLA-typed donors contained about 300 gigabases of sequencing data and 75 million to 100 million unique TCR sequences. A later analysis re-analyzed previously published TCR beta repertoires from roughly 600 donors and added high-resolution HLA genotyping to study TCR occurrence patterns. To decide whether each TCR beta V gene segment behaved as functional or pseudogenic, an earlier analysis of nearly 600 of the donors relied on high-throughput TCR beta sequencing. The study aimed to test whether signatures of past pathogen exposure could be identified by cataloging public T cell receptors. HLA typing included class I and class II loci at four-digit resolution. Roughly 5 DR-DQ haplotypes were handled as single units for association and clustering because linkage in the cohort was strong. The later analysis used no new phenotypic data to find candidate immune exposures, relying instead on TCR beta sequences and their occurrence across donors. The study used immunosequencing to profile the T cell repertoires of several hundred subjects and linked those repertoires to cytomegalovirus serostatus. Of the approximately 400 genotyped donors, over 80% were placed in the genetic ancestry cluster associated with self-reported Caucasian donors.

Study-wide conclusions, independent of this receptor: Because HLA typing was unavailable for some donors at each locus, only the typed subset was used in association tests. Only TCR beta chains were sequenced in this cohort, and the absence of alpha or paired-chain data limited detectable features. In vitro tests confirmed that three of the cytomegalovirus-associated TCR beta chains recognize cytomegalovirus antigens. A later analysis found that HLA-associated TCR beta chains were more clonally expanded and had lower generation probabilities than equally common non-associated chains. While some public TCRs were present in many individuals, most TCR sequences turned up only very rarely across donors. The classifier was reported to diagnose cytomegalovirus status with high specificity and sensitivity in both the original and validation cohorts. At a false discovery rate of 0.05, a later analysis linked around 15,000 TCR beta sequences to specific HLA alleles. An earlier analysis of some 560 of the donors showed that most TCR beta V segments appeared in productive rearrangements either about 87% or about 30% of the time, which broadly matched IMGT annotations. It was suggested by the authors that the approach could potentially be generalized to other disease states and immunological phenotypes. When HLA alleles, especially DR and DQ, strongly co-occurred, attributing TCR associations to individual alleles was difficult. The only immune exposure information available for the cohort was CMV serostatus. Correlated functional status among segregating V segments might reflect linkage disequilibrium, but an unknown experimental factor could not be ruled out. The study listed 164 TCR beta chains as associated with cytomegalovirus. Presence/absence analyses assumed roughly uniform sequencing depth across donors, an assumption that may not hold. A later analysis reported that several top co-occurrence clusters appeared linked to parvovirus B19, influenza, CMV and Epstein-Barr virus. According to a later analysis, TCR association rates differed among HLA loci, with DRB1 alleles showing the most associated TCRs and HLA-C alleles showing the fewest. According to a later analysis, most CMV-associated TCR beta chains appeared to be HLA-restricted, and the HLA associations seemed to be driven largely by CMV exposure. Because counts were too low, more than 15 rarely observed V segments, including chromosome 9 orphons, were left out of the earlier analysis of several hundred of the donors. Some IMGT-functional V segments, including TRBV6-2 and TRBV6-3, could not be told apart with the 87-base-pair reads, so those segments were excluded. In a later genetic analysis, a missense DCLRE1C variant was associated with V-gene and J-gene trimming of TCR beta chains, and the association was replicated in an independent cohort. A later genetic analysis reported fewer N-insertions in productive TCRs among donors in an Asian-associated ancestry cluster than the approximately 670-donor mean. A further reported finding was that TCR beta sequences accurately predicted the HLA-A and HLA-B alleles for most subjects in the first cohort. A cluster of highly shared sequence variants was judged likely to represent a technical artifact of the sequencing pipeline.

From its cysteine to its phenylalanine, the CDR3 spans 11 amino acids. Solely the CDR3 DNA is kept, with 33 bases framed from the first base. V was cut back by 2 bases and J by 8 bases, leaving a gap of 7 bases between them. Looking up the germline V gene (reference sequence) yields CDR1 SGHNT and CDR2 YYREEE. The library was built by means of the immunoSEQ multiplex PCR assay. For the multiplex PCR, a mixture combining 60 forward primers for TCR Vbeta segments and 13 reverse primers for TCR Jbeta segments was used. Amplification of the CDR3 region of rearranged TCR beta genes was performed with a multiplex PCR assay on genomic DNA. The amplified TCR beta libraries were sequenced on the Illumina HiSeq System as 87-base-pair reads. As for how the authors treated the data: A later analysis tallied 75 million to 95 million unique TCR beta chains across the approximately 670 repertoires, and about 10 million of those chains were shared by two or more donors. To remove PCR and sequencing errors, raw reads were error-corrected and collapsed into unique sequences using a nearest-neighbor algorithm that merged closely related sequences. To assign V, D and J gene segments, CDR3 sequences were aligned to IMGT reference sequences. For a sequence to be retained, a match of at least six nucleotides to both a V gene segment and a J gene segment was required. Rearrangements were called productive when the CDR3 lacked stop codons and stayed in frame with V and J; all others were non-productive. CDR3 was defined according to IMGT convention as the region running from the second conserved V-encoded cysteine to the conserved J-encoded phenylalanine. The earlier analysis of about 570 of the donors excluded any sequence lacking an unambiguous match to a single V gene segment. In an earlier analysis of approximately 550 of the donors, V segments were called functional above 56.7% productive rearrangements and were called segregating when the between-donor standard deviation exceeded 5%. A statistical classification framework was developed to diagnose cytomegalovirus status using the catalog of TCR beta chain sequences. A later analysis assigned V and J genes by comparing TCR nucleotide sequences with IMGT/GENE-DB human TR gene sequences. In a later analysis, CDR3 sequences and most-parsimonious VDJ recombination scenarios were assigned using the TCRdist pipeline. In a later analysis, each TCR beta chain was defined by its CDR3 amino acid sequence together with its V-gene family, and reads lacking a unique V-gene family were excluded. A later analysis removed several hundred highly shared, low-generation-probability nucleotide sequences to deal with suspected cross-contamination and a sequencing artifact. A later analysis calculated a clonal expansion index for each public chain from normalized within-repertoire ranks of inferred template counts. In a later analysis, generation probabilities were computed with a VDJ recombination model fitted to out-of-frame rearrangements, and the resulting probabilities were checked against IGoR. Hypergeometric tests were used in a later analysis to score TCR-TCR, TCR-HLA and TCR-CMV co-occurrence, with a repertoire-size bias correction applied to the TCR pairs. To estimate false discovery rates, a later analysis permuted the HLA or CMV assignments 20 times. A later analysis grouped co-occurring TCRs with DBSCAN, adding TCRdist sequence similarity when clustering within HLA-allele-positive subsets. Repertoires with fewer than 30,000 or more than 120,000 public chains were left out of co-occurrence clustering, as were four to six repertoires with anomalous nucleotide sharing. As stored in TCRdb, this immuneACCESS dataset retains in-frame rearrangements with V and J assigned. A fraction of the clones does not appear; measured against another copy, unresolved V genes explain less than half of the discrepancy, and the remainder lacks a known reason. V, J and clone size were drawn from that table, and D and trimming were deduced from the DNA. The sample records about 52,000 clones, around 70% of which are singletons. The leading ten clones occupy roughly 9.2% of the sample.

In regard to this clone: Its specific antigen is unknown. The sample holds no much larger clone one base away, and base qualities are not on file.

The cohort was made up of hundreds of healthy bone marrow donors. At the time of sampling, all cohort members were nominally healthy, though unrecorded immune exposures were likely present. The donor was CMV seronegative and was included in the group of 352 seronegative cohort members. A peripheral blood sample was collected from each donor, and TCR beta sequencing was performed on peripheral blood mononuclear cells. The Qiagen DNeasy Blood Extraction Kit was used to extract genomic DNA from the blood cell samples. This TCR came from a woman aged 45-65 years in good health and CMV-seronegative. The sequencing sample was made of PBMCs. The chain was built from TRBV5-4 and TRBJ1-1; the D gene is perhaps TRBD1, on 5 matching bases. The CDR3: CASSFDREAFF. The nucleotide sequence reads as follows: TGTGCCAGCAGCTTCGACAGAGAAGCTTTCTTT.